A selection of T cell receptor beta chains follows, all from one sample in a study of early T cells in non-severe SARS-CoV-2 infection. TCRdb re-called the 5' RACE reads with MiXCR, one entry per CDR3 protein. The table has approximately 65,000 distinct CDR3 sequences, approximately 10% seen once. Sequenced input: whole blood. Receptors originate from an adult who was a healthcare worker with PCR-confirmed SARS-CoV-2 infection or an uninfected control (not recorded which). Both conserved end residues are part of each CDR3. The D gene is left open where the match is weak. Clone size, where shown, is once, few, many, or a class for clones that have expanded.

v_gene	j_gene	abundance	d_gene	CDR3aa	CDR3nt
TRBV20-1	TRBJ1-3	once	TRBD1	CSAGTGTAGNIIYF	TGCAGTGCTGGGACCGGGACAGCTGGAAACATCATATATTTT
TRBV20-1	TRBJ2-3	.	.	CSAREGASTDTQYF	TGCAGTGCTAGAGAGGGGGCAAGCACAGATACGCAGTATTTT
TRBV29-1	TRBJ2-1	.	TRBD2	CSVGGMGAASGYNEQFF	TGCAGCGTTGGAGGTATGGGGGCGGCTAGCGGGTACAATGAGCAGTTCTTC
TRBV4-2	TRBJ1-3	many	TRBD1	CASSRQTGSSGNTIYF	TGTGCCAGCAGCCGCCAGACAGGGAGCTCTGGAAACACCATATATTTT
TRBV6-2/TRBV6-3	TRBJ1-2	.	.	CASSTPRDFFYGYTF	TGTGCCAGCAGTACCCCCCGGGATTTCTTTTATGGCTACACCTTC
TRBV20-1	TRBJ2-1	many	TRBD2	CSATGLAGHNEQFF	TGCAGTGCTACCGGACTAGCGGGGCACAATGAGCAGTTCTTC
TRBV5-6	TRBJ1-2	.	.	CASSFRTNYGYTF	TGTGCCAGCAGTTTTCGCACAAACTATGGCTACACCTTC
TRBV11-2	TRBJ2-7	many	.	CASSSNTRGRTYEQYF	TGTGCCAGCAGCTCGAATACGCGAGGCAGGACCTACGAGCAGTACTTC
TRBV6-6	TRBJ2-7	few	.	CASSWRSQDEQYF	TGTGCCAGCAGTTGGAGGTCGCAGGACGAGCAGTACTTC
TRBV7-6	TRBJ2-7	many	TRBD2	CASSLSGTSAKQYF	TGTGCCAGCAGCTTATCCGGGACTAGCGCTAAGCAGTACTTC
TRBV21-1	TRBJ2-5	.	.	CASSPNRTRLEQETQYF	TGTGCCAGCAGCCCTAACAGGACTAGATTGGAACAAGAGACCCAGTACTTC
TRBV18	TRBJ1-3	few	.	CASSPRSQSGNTIYF	TGTGCCAGCTCACCACGTTCACAGTCCGGAAACACCATATATTTT
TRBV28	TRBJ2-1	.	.	CASSSPGRAHNEQFF	TGTGCCAGCAGTTCCCCAGGGCGGGCTCACAATGAGCAGTTCTTC
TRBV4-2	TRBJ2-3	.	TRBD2	CASSQEGGLVFADTQYF	TGTGCCAGCAGCCAAGAAGGGGGACTAGTTTTCGCAGATACGCAGTATTTT
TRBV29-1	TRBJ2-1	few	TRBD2	CSGLLAARSYNEQFF	TGCAGCGGGTTGCTAGCGGCCCGCTCCTACAATGAGCAGTTCTTC
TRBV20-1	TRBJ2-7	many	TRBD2	CSARRGSQYEQYF	TGCAGTGCTAGACGCGGGAGCCAGTACGAGCAGTACTTC
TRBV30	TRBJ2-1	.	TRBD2	CAWSPGLVNEQFF	TGTGCCTGGAGTCCGGGACTAGTCAATGAGCAGTTCTTC
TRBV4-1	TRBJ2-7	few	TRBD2	CASTQSTSGRGEQYF	TGCGCCAGCACCCAATCGACTAGCGGGAGGGGCGAGCAGTACTTC
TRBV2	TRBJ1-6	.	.	CASKTTNSYNSPLHF	TGTGCCAGCAAGACAACCAACTCCTATAATTCACCCCTCCACTTT
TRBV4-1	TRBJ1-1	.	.	CASSQRPGHANTEAFF	TGCGCCAGCAGCCAAAGACCGGGACATGCGAACACTGAAGCTTTCTTT
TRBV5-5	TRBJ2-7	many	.	CASSLVGIQREQYF	TGTGCCAGCAGCTTGGTCGGTATCCAAAGGGAGCAGTACTTC
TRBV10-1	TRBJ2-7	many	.	CASVGTPQYF	TGCGCCAGCGTCGGGACCCCGCAGTACTTC
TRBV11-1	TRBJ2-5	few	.	CASSLALGETQYF	TGTGCCAGCAGCTTAGCGCTGGGAGAGACCCAGTACTTC
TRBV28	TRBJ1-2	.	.	CASSLKVYGYTF	TGTGCCAGCAGTTTAAAGGTCTATGGCTACACCTTC
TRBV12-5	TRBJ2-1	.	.	CASGSNLYKQFF	TGTGCTAGTGGCTCCAACTTATACAAGCAGTTCTTC
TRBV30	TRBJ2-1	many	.	CAWSVVPGISEQFF	TGTGCCTGGAGTGTCGTCCCAGGGATTAGTGAGCAGTTCTTC
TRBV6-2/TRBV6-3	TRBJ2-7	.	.	CASSYGPIEQYF	TGTGCCAGCAGTTACGGACCAATCGAGCAGTACTTC
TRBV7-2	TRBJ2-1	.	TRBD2	CASSPGTRAEQFF	TGTGCCAGCAGCCCCGGGACTAGGGCTGAGCAGTTCTTC
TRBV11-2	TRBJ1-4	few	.	CASSTGQLSTNEKLFF	TGTGCCAGCAGCACCGGACAGCTCTCAACTAATGAAAAACTGTTTTTT
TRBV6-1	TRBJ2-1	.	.	CASTEVNSYNEQFF	TGTGCCAGCACCGAGGTAAACTCCTACAATGAGCAGTTCTTC
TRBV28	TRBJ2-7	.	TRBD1	CASSSGQGDEQYF	TGTGCCAGCAGTTCGGGACAGGGCGACGAGCAGTACTTC
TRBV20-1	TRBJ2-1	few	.	CSARVVKDWFYNEQFF	TGCAGTGCTAGAGTTGTGAAGGATTGGTTCTACAATGAGCAGTTCTTC
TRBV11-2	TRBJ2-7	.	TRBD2	CASSLEPSGSGEQYF	TGTGCCAGCAGCTTAGAGCCTAGCGGGAGCGGCGAGCAGTACTTC
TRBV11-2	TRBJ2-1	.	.	CASSLETDYNEQFF	TGTGCCAGCAGCTTAGAGACGGATTACAATGAGCAGTTCTTC
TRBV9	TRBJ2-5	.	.	CASSGGAGPSETQYF	TGTGCCAGCAGCGGTGGGGCGGGGCCGAGTGAGACCCAGTACTTC
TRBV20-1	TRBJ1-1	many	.	CSARRSVGAFF	TGCAGTGCTAGACGTTCTGTAGGAGCTTTCTTT
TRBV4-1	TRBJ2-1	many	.	CASSHSMLTTDNEQFF	TGCGCCAGCAGCCATTCAATGTTAACTACGGACAATGAGCAGTTCTTC
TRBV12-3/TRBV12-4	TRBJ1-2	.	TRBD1	CASSFRTGQWNHYGYTF	TGTGCCAGCAGTTTCCGGACGGGACAGTGGAACCACTATGGCTACACCTTC
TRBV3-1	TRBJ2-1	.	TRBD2	CASSQARLAPEQFF	TGTGCCAGCAGCCAAGCCCGACTAGCGCCCGAGCAGTTCTTC
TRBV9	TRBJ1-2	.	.	CASSPETNYGYTF	TGTGCCAGCTCACCCGAGACTAACTATGGCTACACCTTC
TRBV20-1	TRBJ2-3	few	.	CSASQNGEPFTDTQYF	TGCAGTGCTAGCCAAAACGGAGAACCCTTCACAGATACGCAGTATTTT
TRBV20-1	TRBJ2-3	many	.	CSARGPGGGDTQYF	TGCAGTGCTAGAGGCCCAGGCGGGGGCGATACGCAGTATTTT
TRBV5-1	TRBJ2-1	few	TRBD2	CASSSRTSGRRDEQFF	TGCGCCAGCAGCTCTCGGACTAGCGGGAGGCGGGATGAGCAGTTCTTC
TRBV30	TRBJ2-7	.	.	CAWSVGLAYEQYF	TGTGCCTGGAGTGTAGGGCTAGCCTACGAGCAGTACTTC
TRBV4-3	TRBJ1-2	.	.	CASSQARGSIYGYTF	TGCGCCAGCAGCCAAGCTCGGGGATCGATCTATGGCTACACCTTC
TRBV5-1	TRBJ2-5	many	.	CASSAGTVETQYF	TGCGCCAGCAGCGCTGGGACCGTCGAGACCCAGTACTTC
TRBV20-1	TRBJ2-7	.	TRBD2	CSAVAGPYEQYF	TGCAGTGCCGTAGCGGGTCCCTACGAGCAGTACTTC
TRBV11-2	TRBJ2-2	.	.	CASSLMSGTNTGELFF	TGTGCCAGCAGCTTGATGAGCGGAACGAACACCGGGGAGCTGTTTTTT
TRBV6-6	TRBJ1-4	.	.	CASSETGGEKLFF	TGTGCCAGCAGTGAAACAGGCGGAGAAAAACTGTTTTTT
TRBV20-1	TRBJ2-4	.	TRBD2	CSARDQARGIQYF	TGCAGTGCTAGAGATCAAGCGCGGGGGATTCAGTACTTC
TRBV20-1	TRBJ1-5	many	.	CSATPGGPYSNQPQHF	TGCAGTGCTACCCCGGGAGGACCGTATAGCAATCAGCCCCAGCATTTT